The text below deals with one T cell receptor beta chain. Its antigen is as yet unknown. Cultured CD4+ T cell DNA was sequenced using the Oncomine TCR Beta short-read assay. TCRdb itself ran the PCR reads through MiXCR, one entry per CDR3 protein. The data contain 9,500 to 15,000 distinct CDR3 sequences, 25% to 35% of them singletons. This entry comes from a study of vaccination and CD4 T cells after COVID-19. Treatment specified: 10-day PBMC culture with coronavirus spike peptide pools or control peptides (ViraFEST assay). The sample here was CD4+ T cells from blood, cultured in vitro, taken before SARS-CoV-2 vaccination. The source is a human donor who received a COVID-19 vaccine.

The CDR3 protein is CASSQISTDTQYF. CDR3 in DNA: TGTGCCAGCAGTCAAATTAGCACAGATACGCAGTATTTT. The chain carries TRBV25-1 and TRBJ2-3; D gene uncertain. This CDR3 region has 13 residues. The V and J ends lost 5 bases and 0 bases respectively, with 6 bases between them. Looked up from germline, CDR1 is MGHDK and CDR2 is SYGVNS.